The present T cell receptor beta chain was sequenced within a study of shared clonotypes between healthy human individuals. Data came from immunoSEQ multiplex PCR; TCRdb stores just in-frame clones and leaves some out. The sample has 2 million to 2.5 million clones; around 95% are singletons. Between the trimmed V and J ends, which lost 5 bases and 1 base, there was a span of 21 bases. Germline CDR1 SGHRS, CDR2 YFSETQ. CDR3 size: 18 residues. The specimen sequenced was naive CD4+ T cells sorted from blood. The subset here: CD45RA+ positively selected. This sequence joins TRBV5-1 and TRBJ2-2; D possibly matches TRBD1 or TRBD2 (6 bases each). The TCR originated in a man younger than 35 in good health. The CDR3: CASRGVGGAPRNTGELFF. CDR3 nucleotides: TGCGCCAGCAGAGGGGTCGGGGGCGCTCCGCGGAACACCGGGGAGCTGTTTTTT.